This T cell receptor beta chain was found in a study of blood T cell repertoires in COVID-19. Study-level information: Collection of acute and convalescent COVID-19 samples took place in the United States, Italy and Spain.

This clone was picked up a small number of times. V shed 1 base and J 0 bases; nucleotides not matched to a gene: 3. This CDR3 spans 16 amino acids. Germline V gives CDR1 LNHDA, CDR2 SQIVND (reference sequence). Authors' processing steps: Nucleated cell counts were estimated from reference gene primer amplification. Measured with immunoSEQ multiplex PCR; TCRdb has only the in-frame clones, and not every one. V, J and clone size are taken as reported in that table, and D and trimming were inferred from the DNA itself. The sample contains 9,000 to 13,000 clones, less than 85% of which appear only once. The J gene is TRBJ2-3, the V gene TRBV19; 8 nucleotides align to TRBD2. The specimen sequenced was peripheral blood. The receptor comes from a human donor in a cohort sampled during active COVID-19. This chain's CDR3 is CASSIGGLGSTDTQYF. In DNA, the CDR3 is TGTGCCAGTAGTATAGGGGGACTAGGAAGCACAGATACGCAGTATTTT.